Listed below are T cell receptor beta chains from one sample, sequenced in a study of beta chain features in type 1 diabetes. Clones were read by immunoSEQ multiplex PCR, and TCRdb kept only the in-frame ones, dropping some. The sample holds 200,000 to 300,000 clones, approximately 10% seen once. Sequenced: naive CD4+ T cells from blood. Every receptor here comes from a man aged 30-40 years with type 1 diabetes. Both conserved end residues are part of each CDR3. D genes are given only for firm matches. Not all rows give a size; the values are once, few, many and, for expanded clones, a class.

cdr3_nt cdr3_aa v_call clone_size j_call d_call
TGCGCCAGCAGCCAAGAAGGGGACGGACAGGGGAACACCGGGGAGCTGTTTTTT CASSQEGDGQGNTGELFF TRBV4-3 NA TRBJ2-2 TRBD1
TGCAGCGTTTACCGGCAGGGGCCAAGAACTGAAGCTTTCTTT CSVYRQGPRTEAFF TRBV29-1 few TRBJ1-1 NA
TGTGCCAGCAGTTCGGGTCAAGAGACCCAGTACTTC CASSSGQETQYF TRBV7-3 NA TRBJ2-5 NA
TGTGCCAGTGTGGGCTTCACAGATACGCAGTATTTT CASVGFTDTQYF TRBV19 few TRBJ2-3 NA
TGTGCCAGCTCACCTTCGGACAGGGATGTAGGCTACACCTTC CASSPSDRDVGYTF TRBV18 NA TRBJ1-2 TRBD1
TGTGCCAGCAGCCCTCCGGGACAGGGCTACAATGAGCAGTTCTTC CASSPPGQGYNEQFF TRBV7-9 NA TRBJ2-1 TRBD1
TGTGCCAGCAGCTTGGGGCAGGGAGGAGAGACCCAGTACTTC CASSLGQGGETQYF TRBV5-6 NA TRBJ2-5 NA
TGTGCCAGCAGTGTGTGGCGGGGGAACTATGGCTACACCTTC CASSVWRGNYGYTF TRBV2 NA TRBJ1-2 NA
TGTGCCACAAGGACTAGCGGCCGCTCAACGCCTGTGGATACGCAGTATTTT CATRTSGRSTPVDTQYF TRBV19 NA TRBJ2-3 TRBD2
TGTGCCAGCAGCTTAGCGCAGGGGCCAAACACTGAAGCTTTCTTT CASSLAQGPNTEAFF TRBV7-9 NA TRBJ1-1 NA